Following are 29 T cell receptor beta chains from one sample sequenced in a study of technical replicates of blood from a few donors. Clones were sequenced by immunoSEQ multiplex PCR, and TCRdb holds only the in-frame ones, with some missing. The sample includes roughly 90,000 clones, approximately 94% of them seen just once. Sequenced: T cells isolated from PBMCs. The receptors were gathered from a human donor in good health.

CDR3 sequence: CASSAGYEQYF. CDR3 in DNA: TGTGCCAGCTCAGCGGGGTACGAGCAGTACTTC. This sequence joins TRBV27 and TRBJ2-7; 7 nucleotides match TRBD2. This CDR3 comprises 11 residues. CDR1 MNHEY and CDR2 SMNVEV come from the germline V gene (reference sequence). V lost 8 bases and J lost 4; bases outside the gene matches: 2.

The chain uses TRBV4-1 and TRBJ2-5; D perhaps matches TRBD1 (5 bases). Germline CDR1 MGHRA, CDR2 YSYEKL. V lost 2 bases, J lost 4 bases, and 8 bases lay in between. CDR3 size: 13 residues. CDR3 coding DNA: TGCGCCAGCAGCCAAACAAGGGGAGAGACCCAGTACTTC. Its protein is CASSQTRGETQYF.

The genes are TRBV30 and TRBJ2-7; TRBD1 might be the D (5 bases). V lost 0 bases and J 4 bases, leaving 10 bases between the germline ends. The CDR3 is made up of 13 amino acids. Germline V gene sequence: CDR1 GTSNPN, CDR2 SVGIG (reference sequence). The DNA of the CDR3 is TGTGCCTGGAGTGTAGGGGATCCTTACGAGCAGTACTTC. Translation gives CAWSVGDPYEQYF.

The chain recombines TRBV2 with TRBJ1-5; 7 bases map to TRBD1. The trim removed 5 bases at V and 2 bases at J, leaving 3 bases unmatched. Germline V gene lookup returns CDR1 SNHLY and CDR2 FYNNEI. The CDR3 extends over 14 amino acids. The CDR3 DNA sequence: TGTGCCAGCAGTCCGGGGACAGGCAATCAGCCCCAGCATTTT. This sequence encodes CASSPGTGNQPQHF.

The DNA of the CDR3 is TGTGCCAGCAGCTTAATACAGGCTGAAGCTTTCTTT. Its translation: CASSLIQAEAFF. This chain links TRBV11-2 with TRBJ1-1, with D maybe TRBD1 (5 bases). Trimming left V 2 bases short and J 6 bases short, with 7 bases between. There are 12 residues in the CDR3. CDR1 and CDR2 (germline): SGHAT, FQNNGV.

V and J are TRBV28 and TRBJ1-2, with a possible D match to TRBD1 (5 bases). The germline V gene has CDR1 MDHEN and CDR2 SYDVKM. CDR3 length: 15 amino acids. With 3 bases removed from V and 2 bases from J, the gap between germline ends came to 13 bases. The CDR3 nucleotides are TGTGCCAGCAGTTTTGCGTGGACAACCAACTATGGCTACACCTTC. Its protein product is CASSFAWTTNYGYTF.

DNA of the CDR3: TGTGCCAGCAGCTTGAGTAGGGGGAACACTGAAGCTTTCTTT. This gives the protein CASSLSRGNTEAFF. The chain combines TRBV5-4 with TRBJ1-1, with D possibly being TRBD1 (5 bases). Germline CDR1 SGHNT, CDR2 YYREEE (reference sequence). V gave up 1 base and J gave up 1 base, with 8 bases separating them. The CDR3 loop spans 14 amino acids.

The V call is TRBV27, the J call TRBJ2-7; the D gene is possibly TRBD2 (6 bases). V lost 2 bases, J lost 3 bases, and 17 bases lay in between. CDR3 size: 16 residues. The germline gives CDR1 MNHEY, CDR2 SMNVEV (reference sequence). CDR3 region: CASSLHTGSLSYEQYF. CDR3 in DNA: TGTGCCAGCAGTTTACACACCGGGAGCCTAAGCTACGAGCAGTACTTC.

The rearrangement joins TRBV27 to TRBJ1-2, with 9 positions matching TRBD1. Germline CDR1 is MNHEY and CDR2 is SMNVEV (reference sequence). Germline trimming cut 4 bases from V and 4 bases from J; bases unmatched to any gene: 7. The CDR3 contains 15 residues. CDR3 in amino acids: CASSSPGQGLYGYTF. The CDR3 DNA follows: TGTGCCAGCAGTTCTCCGGGACAGGGTCTCTATGGCTACACCTTC.

In its sample, this clone was seen once. This rearrangement joins TRBV5-1 to TRBJ2-5; D call uncertain. The germline CDR1 and CDR2 sequences are SGHRS and YFSETQ. The CDR3 spans 14 residues. The V end lost 4 bases, the J end lost 5 bases, and 15 bases lay between the germline ends. The CDR3 region has the DNA TGCGCCAGCAGCCCGACTCTTTCGTGGGAGACCCAGTACTTC. This translates into CASSPTLSWETQYF.

The chain is built from TRBV5-6 and TRBJ2-3, with D unresolved. Germline V gene sequence: CDR1 SGHDT, CDR2 YYEEEE. V lost 4 bases, J lost 2 bases, and 14 bases lay in between. CDR3 length equals 15 residues. CDR3: CASSLGFRTTDTQYF. The DNA for the CDR3 is TGTGCCAGCAGCCTCGGGTTTCGTACCACAGATACGCAGTATTTT.

The chain is built from TRBV7-9 and TRBJ1-3, with D unresolved. The CDR3 spans 13 residues. The germline V and J ends were trimmed by 8 bases and 1 base, with 9 bases remaining between them. Per the germline V gene, CDR1 is SEHNR and CDR2 is FQNEAQ (reference sequence). The CDR3 spells CASVGLSGNTIYF. The CDR3 region has the DNA TGTGCCAGCGTTGGCCTTTCTGGAAACACCATATATTTT. The full variable domain, rest sourced from reference TRBV7-9 and TRBJ1-3, is DTGVSQNPRHKITKRGQNVTFRCDPISEHNRLYWYRQTLGQGPEFLTYFQNEAQLEKSRLLSDRFSAERPKGSFSTLEIQRTEQGDSAMYLCASVGLSGNTIYFGEGSWLTVV.

The chain combines TRBV7-2 with TRBJ1-5; D is perhaps TRBD1 (6 bases). Germline V gene lookup returns CDR1 SGHTA and CDR2 FQGNSA. Between the trimmed V and J ends, which lost 5 bases and 6 bases, there was a span of 17 bases. CDR3 length: 15 residues. CDR3 in DNA: TGTGCCAGCAGCACCCTTTCGGGGGGCGTTCAGCCCCAGCATTTT. Protein product: CASSTLSGGVQPQHF.

This chain links TRBV7-9 with TRBJ2-1; D is possibly TRBD2 (6 bases). Germline assignment: CDR1 SEHNR and CDR2 FQNEAQ (reference sequence). The CDR3 consists of 14 residues. V shed 0 bases and J shed 8 bases, with 11 bases lying between them. The CDR3 spells CASSLAVAADEQFF. CDR3 coding DNA: TGTGCCAGCAGCTTAGCGGTAGCGGCGGATGAGCAGTTCTTC.

This chain joins TRBV7-9 and TRBJ2-7, with D tentatively TRBD2 (5 bases). Germline values: CDR1 SEHNR, CDR2 FQNEAQ (reference sequence). V was pared by 2 bases and J by 5 bases, with 16 bases between. CDR3 length equals 15 residues. In nucleotides, the CDR3 is TGTGCCAGCAGCTTATTGAATAGCGCGACCGACGAGCAGTACTTC. Translation: CASSLLNSATDEQYF.

Turning to this clone: Other DNA sequences in this sample translate to the same CDR3. This CDR3 reads CASSLAGGLYNEQFF. The CDR3 region has the DNA TGTGCCAGTAGTCTTGCGGGAGGCCTCTACAATGAGCAGTTCTTC. The chain carries TRBV19 and TRBJ2-1; TRBD2 matches at 8 bases. V lost 5 bases, J lost 3 bases, and 6 bases stayed unmatched. The CDR3 is 15 residues long. The germline V gene has CDR1 LNHDA and CDR2 SQIVND (reference sequence).

The gene calls are TRBV7-9 and TRBJ2-2; the D is unclear. The CDR3 is made up of 14 amino acids. Germline V gives CDR1 SEHNR, CDR2 FQNEAQ (reference sequence). V was cut by 1 base and J by 5 bases, with 8 bases left in between. The CDR3 reads CASSLGLATGELFF. DNA of the CDR3: TGTGCCAGCAGCTTAGGACTTGCAACCGGGGAGCTGTTTTTT.

V usage is TRBV5-6 and J usage is TRBJ1-5; no clear D. Trimming cost V 3 bases and J 5 bases, with 12 bases left between them. The germline gives CDR1 SGHDT, CDR2 YYEEEE. There are 14 residues in the CDR3. CDR3 sequence: CASSWGNGDQPQHF. DNA for the CDR3: TGTGCCAGCAGCTGGGGTAACGGGGATCAGCCCCAGCATTTT.

The chain carries TRBV11-2 and TRBJ2-6; D is undetermined. CDR1 and CDR2 (germline): SGHAT, FQNNGV. The CDR3 totals 14 residues. Trimming stripped 5 bases from V and 0 bases from J, with 5 bases between. In nucleotides, the CDR3 is TGTGCCAGCAGCCCCAGCTCTGGGGCCAACGTCCTGACTTTC. It codes for CASSPSSGANVLTF.

This sequence joins TRBV5-8 and TRBJ2-3; D is perhaps TRBD2 (6 bases). The germline V and J ends were trimmed by 4 bases and 4 bases, with 22 bases remaining between them. This CDR3 has 17 amino acids. CDR1 SGHTS and CDR2 YDEGEE come from the germline V gene. This CDR3 reads CASSHGRGSWPPDTQYF. The CDR3 region has the DNA TGTGCCAGCAGCCACGGTCGGGGGTCCTGGCCCCCAGATACGCAGTATTTT.

The rearrangement uses TRBV5-1 and TRBJ2-1; 7 positions match TRBD2. V trimming: 4 bases; J trimming: 7 bases; junction bases outside the gene matches: 8. The CDR3 runs 14 residues. CDR1 is SGHRS and CDR2 is YFSETQ in the germline V gene. As DNA, the CDR3 is TGCGCCAGCAGCCGAAGCGGGACCGGAAATGAGCAGTTCTTC. Its translation is CASSRSGTGNEQFF.

The chain employs TRBV20-1 and TRBJ2-7; D uncertain. Trimming left V 7 bases short and J 7 bases short, with 14 bases between. The CDR3 has 11 residues. CDR1 is DFQATT and CDR2 is SNEGSKA in the germline V gene (reference sequence). CDR3 sequence (DNA): TGCAGTGTCGTACGGTTCTCGGAGCAGTACTTC. It codes for CSVVRFSEQYF.

This clone was found once. CDR3 DNA sequence: TGTGCCAGCAGCCGGGGGGGCACTGAAGCTTTCTTT. This sequence encodes CASSRGGTEAFF. The chain links TRBV7-9 to TRBJ1-1; TRBD1 is a possible D gene (5 bases). Trimming removed 5 bases from V and 4 bases from J, with 8 bases in between. The germline gives CDR1 SEHNR, CDR2 FQNEAQ (reference sequence). The CDR3 totals 12 residues. The full variable domain, completed using reference TRBV7-9 and TRBJ1-1, is DTGVSQNPRHKITKRGQNVTFRCDPISEHNRLYWYRQTLGQGPEFLTYFQNEAQLEKSRLLSDRFSAERPKGSFSTLEIQRTEQGDSAMYLCASSRGGTEAFFGQGTRLTVV.

The CDR3 sequence is CASSEGSTGELFF. As DNA, the CDR3 is TGTGCCAGCAGTGAGGGGAGCACCGGGGAGCTGTTTTTT. The chain links TRBV6-4 to TRBJ2-2, with D tentatively TRBD2 (5 bases). The length of the CDR3 is 13 residues. Trimming stripped 3 bases from V and 4 bases from J, with 6 bases between. Germline lookup yields CDR1 MRHNA and CDR2 SNTAGT.

The chain is built from TRBV6-1 and TRBJ2-7; weak D call: TRBD2 (7 bases). The germline CDR1 and CDR2 sequences are MNHNS and SASEGT. V shed 0 bases and J shed 2 bases, with 11 bases lying between them. CDR3 length equals 15 residues. Here the CDR3 reads CASSEAGRGAYEQYF. The CDR3 DNA reads TGTGCCAGCAGTGAAGCGGGGAGGGGGGCCTACGAGCAGTACTTC.

The chain is built from TRBV4-2 and TRBJ1-2; 7 bases map to TRBD1. With V trimmed by 1 base and J by 6 bases, 11 bases remained unmatched. The CDR3 totals 16 residues. In germline, CDR1 is LGHNA, CDR2 YNFKEQ. CDR3 nucleotide sequence: TGTGCCAGCAGCCAAGGTGGAGGGGGCATCGTGAATGGCTACACCTTC. Translating gives CASSQGGGGIVNGYTF.

This chain uses TRBV6-1 with TRBJ2-7, with 12 bases that match TRBD2. The V gene end was trimmed by 2 bases and the J gene end by 5 bases; junction bases not matched to a gene: 4. The CDR3 contains 15 residues. Per germline, CDR1 MNHNS and CDR2 SASEGT. The CDR3 here is CASSEKSSGRDEQYF. The CDR3 DNA sequence: TGTGCCAGCAGTGAAAAGTCTAGCGGGAGGGACGAGCAGTACTTC.

This clone showed up just once. The chain combines TRBV19 with TRBJ2-2; 10 bases fit TRBD2. This CDR3 contains 16 residues. After removal of 7 bases from V and 6 bases from J, the junction contained 11 bases not matched to a gene. Germline CDR1 reads LNHDA; CDR2 reads SQIVND (reference sequence). As DNA, the CDR3 is TGTGCCAGTACCATAGCCGGGCTAGCGGGAGCCGGGGAGCTGTTTTTT. Its translation is CASTIAGLAGAGELFF. The entire variable domain, with the rest obtained from reference TRBV19 and TRBJ2-2, is as follows: DGGITQSPKYLFRKEGQNVTLSCEQNLNHDAMYWYRQDPGQGLRLIYYSQIVNDFQKGDIAEGYSVSREKKESFPLTVTSAQKNPTAFYLCASTIAGLAGAGELFFGEGSRLTVL.

The rearrangement joins TRBV11-3 to TRBJ2-1; D perhaps matches TRBD2 (5 bases). This CDR3 is 15 amino acids long. Germline CDR1 and CDR2: SGHNT and YENEEA. The V end was cut by 1 base, the J end by 7 bases, with 14 bases between. The CDR3 here is CASSLGLRTGNEQFF. CDR3 sequence (DNA): TGTGCCAGCAGCTTAGGGCTTAGGACTGGAAATGAGCAGTTCTTC.